These 7 T cell receptor beta chains were sequenced from one sample in a study of Ad26.COV2.S vaccination and SARS-CoV-2 variants. Treatment described: 15 to 20 received Ad26.COV2.S at low or high dose, single or two shots; 5 received placebo; per-sample allocation not given. Vaccine and placebo recipients were sampled on day 63 after the first injection. This table comes from immunoSEQ multiplex PCR, and its TCRdb copy is limited to in-frame clones, with some not included. Among approximately 250,000 clones, 87% were seen once, and the ten largest hold 2.9%. The sequences come from peripheral blood, collected in a trial of Ad26.COV2.S vaccine versus placebo. These receptors originate from a person aged 18 to 59 who received the Ad26.COV2.S COVID-19 vaccine or a placebo.

V gene TRBV6-6 combines with J gene TRBJ2-5; no reliable D call. From germline, CDR1 is MNHNY and CDR2 SVGAGI (reference sequence). V was cut by 4 bases and J by 2 bases, with 2 bases left in between. The CDR3 runs 11 residues. The CDR3 DNA reads as TGTGCCAGCAGTTGGCAAGAGACCCAGTACTTC. Protein sequence: CASSWQETQYF.

This clone was seen only once. The CDR3 DNA reads TGTGCCATCAGTGAGTCGGGTCCTAACACTGAAGCTTTCTTT. Protein: CAISESGPNTEAFF. The chain carries TRBV10-3 and TRBJ1-1; no clear D gene. Trimming took 0 bases from V and 2 from J, leaving 7 bases between them. Germline CDR1 reads ENHRY; CDR2 reads SYGVKD. This CDR3 region has 14 residues.

The chain uses TRBV16 and TRBJ1-3, with D perhaps matching TRBD1 (6 bases). V lost 4 bases, J lost 0 bases, and 13 bases lay in between. This CDR3 spans 16 amino acids. In germline, CDR1 is KGHSY, CDR2 FQNENV. The CDR3 coding sequence is TGTGCCAGCAGCCCGAGGGGGGGACTCTCTGGAAACACCATATATTTT. It specifies CASSPRGGLSGNTIYF. Full variable domain (rest looked up from reference TRBV16 and TRBJ1-3): GEEVAQTPKHLVRGEGQKAKLYCAPIKGHSYVFWYQQVLKNEFKFLISFQNENVFDETGMPKERFSAKCLPNSPCSLEIQATKLEDSAVYFCASSPRGGLSGNTIYFGEGSWLTVV.

The chain has TRBV19 and TRBJ2-1, with 12 bases identical to TRBD2. V dropped 5 bases and J dropped 6; count of bases not matched to a gene: 5. The V gene's germline CDR1 is LNHDA and CDR2 SQIVND (reference sequence). This CDR3 region has 15 residues. The DNA of the CDR3 is TGTGCCAGTAGTGAGTCTAGCGGGAGGGTCAATGAGCAGTTCTTC. This translates into CASSESSGRVNEQFF.

The rearrangement uses TRBV7-8 and TRBJ1-2; 8 nucleotides agree with TRBD1. The CDR3 covers 13 residues. Germline CDR1 and CDR2: SGHVS and FQNEAQ. V trimming: 5 bases; J trimming: 3 bases; junction bases outside the gene matches: 2. The CDR3 sequence is CASSRGQDYGYTF. CDR3 in DNA: TGTGCCAGCAGCCGGGGACAGGACTATGGCTACACCTTC.

The chain is built from TRBV7-8 and TRBJ2-5, with D possibly matching TRBD2 (6 bases). The CDR3 is 15 amino acids. From germline, CDR1 is SGHVS and CDR2 FQNEAQ. V was shortened by 8 bases and J by 1 base, with 17 bases between the two germline ends. The CDR3 DNA is TGTGCCAGCTCTCGCTCCTCCGGGGGCCAAGAGACCCAGTACTTC. Translated, it gives CASSRSSGGQETQYF.

The chain couples TRBV24-1 to TRBJ1-1; D gene ambiguous. Germline-derived CDR1 and CDR2 are KGHDR and SFDVKD. The CDR3 runs to 13 residues. Trimming removed 4 bases from V and 1 base from J, with 6 bases in between. The CDR3 coding sequence is TGTGCCACCAGTGACGCGTCGAACACTGAAGCTTTCTTT. Translating gives CATSDASNTEAFF.